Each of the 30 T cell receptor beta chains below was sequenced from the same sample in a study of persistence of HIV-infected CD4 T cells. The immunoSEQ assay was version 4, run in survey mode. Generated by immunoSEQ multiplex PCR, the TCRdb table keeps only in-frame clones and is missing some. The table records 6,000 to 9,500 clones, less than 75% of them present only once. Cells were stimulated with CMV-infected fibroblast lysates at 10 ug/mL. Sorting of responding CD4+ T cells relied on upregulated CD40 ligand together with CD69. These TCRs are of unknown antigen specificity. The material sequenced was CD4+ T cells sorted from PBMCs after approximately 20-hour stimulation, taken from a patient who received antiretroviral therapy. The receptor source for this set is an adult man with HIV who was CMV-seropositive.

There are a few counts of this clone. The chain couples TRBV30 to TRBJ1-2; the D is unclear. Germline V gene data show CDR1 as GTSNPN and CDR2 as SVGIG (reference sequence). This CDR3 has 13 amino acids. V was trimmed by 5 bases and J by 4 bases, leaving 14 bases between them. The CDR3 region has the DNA TGTGCCTGGGGCCCGGGCAGGAGCTATGGCTACACCTTC. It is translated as CAWGPGRSYGYTF. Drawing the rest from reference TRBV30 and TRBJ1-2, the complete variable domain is SQTIHQWPATLVQPVGSPLSLECTVEGTSNPNLYWYRQAAGRGLQLLFYSVGIGQISSEVPQNLSASRPQDRQFILSSKKLLLSDSGFYLCAWGPGRSYGYTFGSGTRLTVV.

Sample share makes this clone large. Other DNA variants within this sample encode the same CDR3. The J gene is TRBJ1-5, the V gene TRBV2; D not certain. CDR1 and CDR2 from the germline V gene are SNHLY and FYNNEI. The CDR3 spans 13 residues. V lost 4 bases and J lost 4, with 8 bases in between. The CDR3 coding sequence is TGTGCCAGCAGTGGTAGGGAAAATCAGCCCCAGCATTTT. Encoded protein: CASSGRENQPQHF.

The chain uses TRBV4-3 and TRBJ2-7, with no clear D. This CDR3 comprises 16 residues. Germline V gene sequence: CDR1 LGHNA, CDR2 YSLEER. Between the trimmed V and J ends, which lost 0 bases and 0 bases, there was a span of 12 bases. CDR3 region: CASSQDSQALSYEQYF. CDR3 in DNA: TGCGCCAGCAGCCAAGATTCCCAGGCCCTCTCCTACGAGCAGTACTTC.

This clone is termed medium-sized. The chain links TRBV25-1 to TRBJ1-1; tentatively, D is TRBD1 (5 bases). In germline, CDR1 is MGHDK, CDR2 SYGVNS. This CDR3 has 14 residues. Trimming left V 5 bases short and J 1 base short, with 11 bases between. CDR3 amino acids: CASSFAGGNTEAFF. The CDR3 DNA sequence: TGTGCCAGCAGTTTTGCGGGGGGGAACACTGAAGCTTTCTTT. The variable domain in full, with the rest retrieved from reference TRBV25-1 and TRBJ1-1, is EADIYQTPRYLVIGTGKKITLECSQTMGHDKMYWYQQDPGMELHLIHYSYGVNSTEKGDLSSESTVSRIRTEHFPLTLESARPSHTSQYLCASSFAGGNTEAFFGQGTRLTVV.

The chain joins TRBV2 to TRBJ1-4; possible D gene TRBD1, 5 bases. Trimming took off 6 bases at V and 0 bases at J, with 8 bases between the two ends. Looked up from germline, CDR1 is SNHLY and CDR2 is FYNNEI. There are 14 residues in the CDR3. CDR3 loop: CASRTQATNEKLFF. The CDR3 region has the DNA TGTGCCAGCAGGACACAGGCAACTAATGAAAAACTGTTTTTT.

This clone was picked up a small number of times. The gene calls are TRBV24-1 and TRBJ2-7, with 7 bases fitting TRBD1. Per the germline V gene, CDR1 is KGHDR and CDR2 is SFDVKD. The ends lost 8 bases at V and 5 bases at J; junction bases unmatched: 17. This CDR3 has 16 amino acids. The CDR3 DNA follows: TGTGCCACCACTGAAATGATTTCAGTGACAGGGAACGAGCAGTACTTC. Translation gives CATTEMISVTGNEQYF.

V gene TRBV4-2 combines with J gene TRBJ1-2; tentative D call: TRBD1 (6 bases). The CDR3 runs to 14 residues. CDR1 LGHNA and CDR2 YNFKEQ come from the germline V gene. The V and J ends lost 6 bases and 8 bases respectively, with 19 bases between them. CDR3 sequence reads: CASRGAGDYGGYTF. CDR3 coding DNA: TGTGCCAGCAGAGGGGCAGGGGATTATGGAGGCTACACCTTC.

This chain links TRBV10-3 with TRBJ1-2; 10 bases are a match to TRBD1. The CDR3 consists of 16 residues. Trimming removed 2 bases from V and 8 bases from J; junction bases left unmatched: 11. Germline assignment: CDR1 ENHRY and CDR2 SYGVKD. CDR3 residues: CAISELGQGRPGGYTF. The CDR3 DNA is TGTGCCATCAGTGAGCTGGGACAGGGGCGCCCGGGGGGCTACACCTTC.

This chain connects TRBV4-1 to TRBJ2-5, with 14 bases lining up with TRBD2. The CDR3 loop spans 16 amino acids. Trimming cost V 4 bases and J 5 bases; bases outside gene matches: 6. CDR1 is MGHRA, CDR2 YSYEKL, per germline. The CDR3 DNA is TGCGCCAGCAGCCCGGGACTAGCGGGAGACTTTGAGACCCAGTACTTC. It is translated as CASSPGLAGDFETQYF.

The CDR3 DNA follows: TGTGCCAGCAGCTTAGAGTCAGGGGCGCGCCAGTACTTC. Protein sequence: CASSLESGARQYF. The J gene is TRBJ2-5, the V gene TRBV11-2; TRBD1 is a possible D gene (6 bases). From germline, CDR1 is SGHAT and CDR2 FQNNGV. This CDR3 region has 13 residues. V gave up 0 bases and J gave up 10 bases, with 12 bases separating them. Full variable domain (outside the CDR3, taken from reference TRBV11-2 and TRBJ2-5): EAGVAQSPRYKIIEKRQSVAFWCNPISGHATLYWYQQILGQGPKLLIQFQNNGVVDDSQLPKDRFSAERLKGVDSTLKIQPAKLEDSAVYLCASSLESGARQYFGPGTRLLVL.

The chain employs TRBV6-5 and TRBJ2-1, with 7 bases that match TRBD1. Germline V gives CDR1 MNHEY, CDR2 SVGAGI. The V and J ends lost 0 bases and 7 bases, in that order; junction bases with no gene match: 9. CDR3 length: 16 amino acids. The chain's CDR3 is CASSYSRGRDWNEQFF. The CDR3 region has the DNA TGTGCCAGCAGTTACTCGAGGGGGCGCGATTGGAATGAGCAGTTCTTC.

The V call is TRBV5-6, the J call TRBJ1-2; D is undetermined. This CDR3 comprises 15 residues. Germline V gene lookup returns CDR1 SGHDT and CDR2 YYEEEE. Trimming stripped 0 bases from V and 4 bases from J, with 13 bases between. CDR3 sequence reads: CASSLVFAASYGYTF. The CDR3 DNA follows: TGTGCCAGCAGCTTGGTTTTTGCAGCTTCCTATGGCTACACCTTC.

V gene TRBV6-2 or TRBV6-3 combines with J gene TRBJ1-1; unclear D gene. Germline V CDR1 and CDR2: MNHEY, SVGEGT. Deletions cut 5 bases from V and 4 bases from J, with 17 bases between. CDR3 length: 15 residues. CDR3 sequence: CASSPPISSGTEAFF. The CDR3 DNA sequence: TGTGCCAGCAGTCCCCCAATCAGTTCTGGCACTGAAGCTTTCTTT.

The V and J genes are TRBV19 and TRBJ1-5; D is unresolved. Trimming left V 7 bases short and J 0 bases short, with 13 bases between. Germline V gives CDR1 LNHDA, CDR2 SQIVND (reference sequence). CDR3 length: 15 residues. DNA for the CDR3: TGTGCCAGTACCTTGGTTCCTATTAGCAATCAGCCCCAGCATTTT. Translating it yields CASTLVPISNQPQHF.

CDR3 sequence: CAWSEMGEQFF. Written as DNA, the CDR3 is TGTGCCTGGAGTGAGATGGGTGAGCAGTTCTTC. The gene calls are TRBV30 and TRBJ2-1; unclear D gene. The germline V gene has CDR1 GTSNPN and CDR2 SVGIG (reference sequence). Between the trimmed V and J ends, which lost 1 base and 9 bases, there was a span of 7 bases. CDR3 length: 11 residues.

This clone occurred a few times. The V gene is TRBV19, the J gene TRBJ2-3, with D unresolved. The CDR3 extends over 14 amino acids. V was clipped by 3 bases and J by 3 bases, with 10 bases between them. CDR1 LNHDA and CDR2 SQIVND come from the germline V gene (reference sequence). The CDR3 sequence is CASSIDLETDTQYF. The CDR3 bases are TGTGCCAGTAGTATCGATCTCGAAACAGATACGCAGTATTTT.

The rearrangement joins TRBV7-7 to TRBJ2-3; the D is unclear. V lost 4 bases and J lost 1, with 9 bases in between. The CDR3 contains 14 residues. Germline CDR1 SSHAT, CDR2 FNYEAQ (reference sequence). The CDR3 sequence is CASSSRTGTDTQYF. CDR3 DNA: TGTGCCAGCAGCTCCCGGACGGGCACAGATACGCAGTATTTT.

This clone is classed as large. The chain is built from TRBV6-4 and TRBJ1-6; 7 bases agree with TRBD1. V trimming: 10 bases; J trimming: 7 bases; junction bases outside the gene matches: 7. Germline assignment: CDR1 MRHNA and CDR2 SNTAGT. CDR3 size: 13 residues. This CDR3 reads CATRRDRNSPLHF. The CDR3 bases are TGTGCCACCCGCCGGGACAGAAATTCACCCCTCCACTTT.

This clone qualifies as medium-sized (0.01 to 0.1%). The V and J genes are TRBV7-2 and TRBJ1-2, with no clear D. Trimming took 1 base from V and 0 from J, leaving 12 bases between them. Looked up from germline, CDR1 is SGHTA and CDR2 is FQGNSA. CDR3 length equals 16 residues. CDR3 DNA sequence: TGTGCCAGCAGCTTAGTTTTTGGCAATCCTAACTATGGCTACACCTTC. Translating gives CASSLVFGNPNYGYTF.

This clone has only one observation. CDR3 in DNA: TGTGCCAGCTCACCAGATCCGGGAAGAAATTCACCCCTCCACTTT. It specifies CASSPDPGRNSPLHF. The V call is TRBV18, the J call TRBJ1-6; D remains unclear. This CDR3 spans 15 amino acids. Trimming shortened V by 2 bases and J by 7 bases, and 12 bases separated the two germline ends. The V gene's germline CDR1 is KGHSH and CDR2 LQKENI. The full variable domain, its missing parts supplied by reference TRBV18 and TRBJ1-6, is NAGVMQNPRHLVRRRGQEARLRCSPMKGHSHVYWYRQLPEEGLKFMVYLQKENIIDESGMPKERFSAEFPKEGPSILRIQQVVRGDSAAYFCASSPDPGRNSPLHFGNGTRLTVT.

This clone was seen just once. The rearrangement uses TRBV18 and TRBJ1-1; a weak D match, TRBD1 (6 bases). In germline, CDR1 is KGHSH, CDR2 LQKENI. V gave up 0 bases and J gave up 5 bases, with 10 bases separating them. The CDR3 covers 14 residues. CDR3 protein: CASSPPNRVTEAFF. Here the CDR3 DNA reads TGTGCCAGCTCACCACCGAACAGGGTAACTGAAGCTTTCTTT.

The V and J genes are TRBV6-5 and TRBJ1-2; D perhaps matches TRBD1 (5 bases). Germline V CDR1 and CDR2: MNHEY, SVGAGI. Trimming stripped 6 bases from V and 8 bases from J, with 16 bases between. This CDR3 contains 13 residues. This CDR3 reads CASRTPGGVGYTF. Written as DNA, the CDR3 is TGTGCCAGCAGGACTCCGGGGGGTGTAGGCTACACCTTC.

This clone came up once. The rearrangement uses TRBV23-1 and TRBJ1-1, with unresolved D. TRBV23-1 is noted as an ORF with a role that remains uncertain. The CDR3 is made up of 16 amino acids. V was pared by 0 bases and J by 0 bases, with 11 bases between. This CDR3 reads CASSQSRVIMNTEAFF. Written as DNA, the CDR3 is TGCGCCAGCAGTCAATCGCGGGTAATCATGAACACTGAAGCTTTCTTT.

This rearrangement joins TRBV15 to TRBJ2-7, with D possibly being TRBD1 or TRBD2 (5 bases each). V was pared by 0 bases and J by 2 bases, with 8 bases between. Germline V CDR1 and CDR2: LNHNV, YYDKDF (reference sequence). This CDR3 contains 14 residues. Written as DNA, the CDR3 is TGTGCCACCAGCAGAGACAAGGGACCCTACGAGCAGTACTTC. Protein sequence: CATSRDKGPYEQYF.

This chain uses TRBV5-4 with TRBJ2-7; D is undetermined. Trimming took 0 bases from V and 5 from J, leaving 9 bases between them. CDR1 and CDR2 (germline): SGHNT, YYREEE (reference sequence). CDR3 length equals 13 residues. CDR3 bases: TGTGCCAGCAGCTTGGACCCGCTAAACGAGCAGTACTTC. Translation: CASSLDPLNEQYF.

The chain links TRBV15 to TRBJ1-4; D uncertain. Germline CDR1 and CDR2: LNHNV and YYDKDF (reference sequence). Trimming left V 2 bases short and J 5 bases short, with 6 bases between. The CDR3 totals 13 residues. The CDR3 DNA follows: TGTGCCACCAGCAGAAACCGAAATGAAAAACTGTTTTTT. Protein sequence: CATSRNRNEKLFF.

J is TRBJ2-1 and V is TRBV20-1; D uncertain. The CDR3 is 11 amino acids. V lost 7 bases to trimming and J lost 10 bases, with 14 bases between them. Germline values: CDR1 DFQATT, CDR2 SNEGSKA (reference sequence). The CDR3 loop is CSVTTQEEQFF. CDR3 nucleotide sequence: TGCAGTGTTACCACTCAGGAAGAGCAGTTCTTC.

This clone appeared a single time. CDR3 amino acids: CSVGTVLNTGELFF. As DNA, the CDR3 is TGCAGCGTGGGGACAGTTCTGAACACCGGGGAGCTGTTTTTT. The chain has TRBV29-1 and TRBJ2-2; TRBD1 matches 7 bases. The length of the CDR3 is 14 residues. V shed 6 bases and J 1 base; nucleotides not matched to a gene: 5. From germline, CDR1 is SQVTM and CDR2 ANQGSEA.

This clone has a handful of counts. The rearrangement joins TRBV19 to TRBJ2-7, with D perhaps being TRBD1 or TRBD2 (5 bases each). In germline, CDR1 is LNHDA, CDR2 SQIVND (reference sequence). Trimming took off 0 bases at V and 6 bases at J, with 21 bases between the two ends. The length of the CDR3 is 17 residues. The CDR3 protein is CASSIDHGTGMFGEQYF. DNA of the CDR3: TGTGCCAGTAGTATAGATCACGGGACCGGGATGTTTGGCGAGCAGTACTTC.

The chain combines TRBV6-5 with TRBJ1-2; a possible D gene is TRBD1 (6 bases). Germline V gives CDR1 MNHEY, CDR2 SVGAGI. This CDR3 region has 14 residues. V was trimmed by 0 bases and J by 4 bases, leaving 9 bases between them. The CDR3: CASSYSQGRYGYTF. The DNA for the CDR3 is TGTGCCAGCAGTTACTCGCAGGGGCGCTATGGCTACACCTTC.